This entry describes one TCR beta chain. This record belongs to a study of cytomegalovirus exposure and HLA in healthy donors. Germline CDR1 ENHRY, CDR2 SYGVKD. The CDR3 has 12 amino acids. With 5 bases removed from V and 3 bases from J, the gap between germline ends came to 8 bases. PCR was performed using 60 Vbeta and 13 Jbeta primers. Some clones are missing from TCRdb's copy, which holds only in-frame ones; the method was immunoSEQ multiplex PCR. The data contain fewer than 200,000 clones, roughly 74% of them singletons. This TCR came from a male donor in good health and CMV-seronegative. The sequencing input was PBMCs. The chain combines TRBV10-3 with TRBJ2-7, with a weak D call TRBD2 (5 bases). The chain's CDR3 is CAISPDYYEQYF. CDR3 nucleotides: TGTGCCATCAGTCCAGACTACTACGAGCAGTACTTC.